Following are 15 T cell receptor beta chains from one sample sequenced in a study of blood T cell repertoires in COVID-19. The protocol was immunoSEQ multiplex PCR, while the TCRdb copy is restricted to in-frame clones and leaves out a portion. The sample holds some 190,000 clones; roughly 84% are singletons and the top ten take 6.2%. The specimen was peripheral blood. The receptor source for this set is a woman aged 40 to 55 who had recovered from COVID-19.

This chain connects TRBV4-3 to TRBJ1-6, with TRBD1 as a possible D gene (6 bases). Germline lookup yields CDR1 LGHNA and CDR2 YSLEER. The V gene lost 4 bases and the J gene lost 3 bases, with 13 bases spanning the gap. The CDR3 consists of 16 residues. The CDR3 reads CASSRDIDIYNSPLHF. The CDR3 nucleotides are TGCGCCAGCAGCCGGGACATTGACATCTATAATTCACCCCTCCACTTT.

The chain carries TRBV18 and TRBJ1-5; tentatively, D is TRBD1 (5 bases). This CDR3 has 16 amino acids. Germline V gene sequence: CDR1 KGHSH, CDR2 LQKENI. V was shortened by 1 base and J by 5 bases, with 15 bases between the two germline ends. The CDR3 region has the DNA TGTGCCAGCTCACCACTCTCACAGGCCCACCATCAGCCCCAGCATTTT. It encodes CASSPLSQAHHQPQHF.

This sequence joins TRBV10-3 and TRBJ1-3; D is possibly TRBD1 (5 bases). Germline V lookup: CDR1 ENHRY, CDR2 SYGVKD. Trimming shortened V by 6 bases and J by 2 bases, and 11 bases separated the two germline ends. The CDR3 spans 14 residues. CDR3 nucleotides: TGTGCCATCAGAATCGACAGCCCTGGAAACACCATATATTTT. Encoded protein: CAIRIDSPGNTIYF.

The genes are TRBV5-4 and TRBJ2-2, with TRBD2 identical over 14 bases. The CDR3 has 17 amino acids. CDR1 and CDR2 from the germline V gene are SGHNT and YYREEE (reference sequence). With V trimmed by 3 bases and J by 8 bases, 9 bases remained unmatched. The CDR3 sequence: CASSWGGTSGRTGELFF. CDR3 nucleotide sequence: TGTGCCAGCAGCTGGGGAGGGACTAGCGGGAGAACTGGGGAGCTGTTTTTT.

The genes are TRBV7-9 and TRBJ1-4; D perhaps matches TRBD1 (5 bases). There are 15 residues in the CDR3. Trimming left V 5 bases short and J 1 base short, with 11 bases between. From germline, CDR1 is SEHNR and CDR2 FQNEAQ (reference sequence). The CDR3 region is CASSPRRGTNEKLFF. The CDR3 coding sequence is TGTGCCAGCAGCCCTCGGAGGGGAACTAATGAAAAACTGTTTTTT.

The chain couples TRBV5-1 to TRBJ2-1, with D hard to call. With 0 bases removed from V and 5 bases from J, the gap between germline ends came to 9 bases. This CDR3 is built from 14 residues. CDR1 SGHRS and CDR2 YFSETQ come from the germline V gene. The CDR3 nucleotides are TGCGCCAGCAGCTTGGTAACGGTCGACAATGAGCAGTTCTTC. It is translated as CASSLVTVDNEQFF.

The chain is built from TRBV3-1 (or the pseudogene TRBV3-2) and TRBJ1-1; possible D gene TRBD1, 5 bases. V dropped 4 bases and J dropped 0 bases, with 15 bases sitting between them. This CDR3 has 16 amino acids. CDR1 and CDR2 from the germline V gene are LGHDT and YNNKEL (reference sequence). The CDR3 loop is CASSRAGGGMNTEAFF. Written as DNA, the CDR3 is TGTGCCAGCAGCCGGGCTGGGGGGGGGATGAACACTGAAGCTTTCTTT.

The chain uses TRBV24-1 and TRBJ1-3, with D maybe TRBD1 (5 bases). The V end lost 10 bases, the J end lost 1 base, and 13 bases lay between the germline ends. The CDR3 sequence is 14 residues long. Germline V gene lookup returns CDR1 KGHDR and CDR2 SFDVKD. Here the CDR3 DNA reads TGTGCCACGCCGGGTGGGGGGTCTGGAAACACCATATATTTT. Its protein is CATPGGGSGNTIYF.

The chain has TRBV24-1 and TRBJ1-2; D call uncertain. V was cut by 4 bases and J by 0 bases, with 14 bases left in between. In germline, CDR1 is KGHDR, CDR2 SFDVKD. The CDR3 contains 16 residues. In DNA, the CDR3 is TGTGCCACCAGTGACCCCGACGGGATCGCTAACTATGGCTACACCTTC. Translation gives CATSDPDGIANYGYTF.

This clone has a handful of counts. J is TRBJ2-7 and V is TRBV29-1, with 10 bases lining up with TRBD1. V was clipped by 8 bases and J by 3 bases; unmatched bases: 10. The CDR3 consists of 14 residues. Germline assignment: CDR1 SQVTM and CDR2 ANQGSEA. CDR3 protein: CSPGRGQGYYEQYF. In nucleotides, the CDR3 is TGCAGCCCAGGTCGGGGACAGGGGTACTACGAGCAGTACTTC.

This clone was counted once. The chain joins TRBV7-2 to TRBJ2-7; TRBD2 matches at 10 bases. Trimming removed 2 bases from V and 2 bases from J; junction bases left unmatched: 3. The CDR3 is made up of 15 amino acids. Per germline, CDR1 SGHTA and CDR2 FQGNSA. CDR3 nucleotide sequence: TGTGCCAGCAGCTTAAGGACTAGCGGAACCTACGAGCAGTACTTC. Protein: CASSLRTSGTYEQYF. The full variable domain, with the rest looked up from reference TRBV7-2 and TRBJ2-7, is GAGVSQSPSNKVTEKGKDVELRCDPISGHTALYWYRQSLGQGLEFLIYFQGNSAPDKSGLPSDRFSAERTGGSVSTLTIQRTQQEDSAVYLCASSLRTSGTYEQYFGPGTRLTVT.

This chain uses TRBV30 with TRBJ2-7; 7 bases fit TRBD2. Per germline, CDR1 GTSNPN and CDR2 SVGIG (reference sequence). Trimming at V came to 0 bases and at J to 7 bases, leaving 6 bases not matched to a gene. The CDR3 contains 13 residues. The CDR3 DNA reads TGTGCCTGGAGTGTGGGGGGGACGGGGGAGCAGTACTTC. It is translated as CAWSVGGTGEQYF. Full variable domain (remainder filled in from reference TRBV30 and TRBJ2-7): SQTIHQWPATLVQPVGSPLSLECTVEGTSNPNLYWYRQAAGRGLQLLFYSVGIGQISSEVPQNLSASRPQDRQFILSSKKLLLSDSGFYLCAWSVGGTGEQYFGPGTRLTVT.

The chain recombines TRBV14 with TRBJ2-5, with TRBD2 identical over 10 bases. Losses at the gene ends were 2 bases for V and 4 bases for J; bases not matched to a gene: 10. This CDR3 spans 17 amino acids. Germline loops: CDR1 SGHDN, CDR2 FVKESK. The CDR3 DNA reads TGTGCCAGCAGCCAAAAAAGTCTGACTAGCGGGTTAGAGACCCAGTACTTC. Its protein is CASSQKSLTSGLETQYF.

V usage is TRBV7-9 and J usage is TRBJ1-4; D is unresolved. This CDR3 is built from 11 residues. CDR1 and CDR2 (germline): SEHNR, FQNEAQ (reference sequence). V lost 3 bases, J lost 6 bases, and 2 bases lay in between. CDR3 bases: TGTGCCAGCAGCTTCGATGAAAAACTGTTTTTT. Its protein is CASSFDEKLFF.

The V and J genes are TRBV12-3 or TRBV12-4 and TRBJ2-7; D uncertain. Trimming shortened V by 1 base and J by 4 bases, and 5 bases separated the two germline ends. The CDR3 covers 12 residues. CDR3 sequence (DNA): TGTGCCAGCAGTTTAGTGCAGTACGAGCAGTACTTC. Its protein is CASSLVQYEQYF.